The 17 T cell receptor beta chains reported below all come from one sample, sequenced in a study of blood T cells in healthy people across ages (dated by TCRdb to about 2015). The receptor library was made with 5' RACE. Data came from an Illumina HiSeq 2500. A second PCR of roughly 7 to 11 cycles was performed with a sample-barcoded 5' primer and a J-beta primer mix. TCRdb redid the processing of the public reads, applying fastp at Q25 and MiXCR, and retained in-frame beta chains. Every CDR3 protein is listed once, alongside the most common genes and DNA of its rows. Present in this sample are over 550,000 distinct CDR3 sequences, approximately 30% of which were seen just once. Less than 20% of the sample is in the top ten clones. The source material was blood. All receptors derive from a woman of 80 years or more in good health.

This clonotype was counted ten times or more. The chain couples TRBV20-1 to TRBJ2-5, with D possibly TRBD2 on 7 matching bases. The germline CDR1 and CDR2 sequences are DFQATT and SNEGSKA (reference sequence). The CDR3 sequence is 15 residues long. Between the trimmed V and J ends, which lost 6 bases and 1 base, there was a span of 18 bases. The CDR3 here is CSAIEGGASQETQYF. The DNA of the CDR3 is TGCAGTGCCATAGAGGGGGGGGCGAGCCAAGAGACCCAGTACTTC.

The chain uses TRBV27 and TRBJ1-5, with D possibly TRBD1 on 6 matching bases. CDR1 is MNHEY, CDR2 SMNVEV, per germline (reference sequence). The length of the CDR3 is 15 residues. The V gene lost 7 bases and the J gene lost 5 bases, with 18 bases spanning the gap. The DNA for the CDR3 is TGTGCCAGCACCCTACGGCCGGGGGGCGATCAGCCCCAGCATTTT. Translation gives CASTLRPGGDQPQHF.

This clonotype was counted ten times or more. The chain links TRBV5-5 to TRBJ2-7; 7 bases match TRBD2. CDR1 is SGHKS, CDR2 YYEKEE, per germline (reference sequence). J gave up 1 base and V 3 bases, and 7 bases lay outside the gene matches. The CDR3 spans 15 residues. CDR3 coding DNA: TGTGCCAGCAGCTCCTCCTGGCGGGGGTCCTACGAGCAGTACTTC. Protein product: CASSSSWRGSYEQYF.

With respect to this clonotype: This could be a read error, since a much larger clone is one nucleotide away. This chain connects TRBV25-1 to TRBJ2-7; TRBD2 might be the D (6 bases). V lost 4 bases and J 3 bases, leaving 16 bases between the germline ends. This CDR3 is built from 15 residues. CDR1 and CDR2 (germline): MGHDK, SYGVNS. The CDR3 nucleotides are TGTGCCAGCAGTGGTACTGGGGGGAGTGTCTACGAGCAGTACTTC. This sequence encodes CASSGTGGSVYEQYF.

This clonotype was observed at least ten times. V gene TRBV11-3 combines with J gene TRBJ2-1; D remains ambiguous. CDR3 length equals 15 residues. V dropped 5 bases and J dropped 5 bases, with 16 bases sitting between them. The germline V gene encodes CDR1 SGHNT and CDR2 YENEEA. CDR3 coding DNA: TGTGCCAGCAGCCGTCGGGTGAGTGGGGACAATGAGCAGTTCTTC. Encoded protein: CASSRRVSGDNEQFF.

This clonotype has ten or more counts. This rearrangement joins TRBV5-1 to TRBJ2-3, with TRBD1 identical over 7 bases. V lost 2 bases, J lost 1 base, and 10 bases stayed unmatched. CDR1 is SGHRS, CDR2 YFSETQ, per germline. This CDR3 contains 17 residues. The CDR3 sequence: CASSLGRQGRRTDTQYF. DNA of the CDR3: TGCGCCAGCAGCTTAGGTAGACAGGGCCGGCGCACAGATACGCAGTATTTT.

This clonotype was recorded many times. This chain connects TRBV6-1 to TRBJ2-1, with D perhaps matching TRBD1 or TRBD2 (5 bases each). V was shortened by 4 bases and J by 8 bases, with 12 bases between the two germline ends. The V gene's germline CDR1 is MNHNS and CDR2 SASEGT. CDR3 length: 13 residues. DNA of the CDR3: TGTGCCAGCAGTGTTGCAGGGAGCGATGAGCAGTTCTTC. Its protein is CASSVAGSDEQFF.

Only a few counts were recorded for this clonotype. J is TRBJ2-7 and V is TRBV4-2; 11 bases are a match to TRBD2. V was pared by 0 bases and J by 2 bases, with 3 bases of the junction left unmatched. This CDR3 is built from 16 residues. The germline V gene encodes CDR1 LGHNA and CDR2 YNFKEQ. The CDR3 loop is CASSQDATSGAYEQYF. DNA for the CDR3: TGTGCCAGCAGCCAAGATGCGACTAGCGGGGCCTACGAGCAGTACTTC.

The count of this clonotype is one. J is TRBJ2-3 and V is TRBV3-1; possibly TRBD2 for D (6 bases). The length of the CDR3 is 17 residues. Trimming shortened V by 2 bases and J by 3 bases, and 18 bases separated the two germline ends. Germline-derived CDR1 and CDR2 are LGHDT and YNNKEL (reference sequence). The CDR3 is CASSQFMRDGETDTQYF. CDR3 sequence (DNA): TGTGCCAGCAGCCAATTTATGCGGGACGGAGAAACAGATACGCAGTATTTT.

The table lists this clonotype with a few counts. The V gene is TRBV5-1, the J gene TRBJ1-1; no firm D call. The CDR3 extends over 14 amino acids. Trimming cost V 6 bases and J 1 base, with 13 bases left between them. Looked up from germline, CDR1 is SGHRS and CDR2 is YFSETQ. CDR3 region: CASKIEGRNTEAFF. The CDR3 DNA sequence: TGCGCCAGCAAAATAGAGGGTCGGAACACTGAAGCTTTCTTT.

The chain uses TRBV7-8 and TRBJ2-1; a weak D match, TRBD1 (6 bases). Deletions cut 5 bases from V and 1 base from J, with 12 bases between. CDR1 and CDR2 (germline): SGHVS, FQNEAQ. This CDR3 region has 15 residues. This CDR3 reads CASSLSGTSYNEQFF. Here the CDR3 DNA reads TGTGCCAGCAGCCTATCCGGGACATCCTACAATGAGCAGTTCTTC.

This chain's CDR3 is CASSLSPREAFF. The CDR3 region has the DNA TGTGCCAGCAGTTTATCCCCGAGAGAAGCTTTCTTT. The gene calls are TRBV28 and TRBJ1-1; D is unclear. Trimming left V 1 base short and J 8 bases short, with 8 bases between. There are 12 residues in the CDR3. Germline CDR1 and CDR2: MDHEN and SYDVKM.

This clonotype was detected ten times or more. This chain uses TRBV4-3 with TRBJ1-2, with 8 bases matching TRBD1. J lost 4 bases, V lost 3 bases, and 7 bases had no gene match. Germline loops: CDR1 LGHNA, CDR2 YSLEER. This CDR3 is built from 15 residues. Here the CDR3 reads CASSQGDRGGYGYTF. For the CDR3, the DNA is TGCGCCAGCAGCCAGGGCGACAGGGGCGGCTATGGCTACACCTTC.

This chain joins TRBV30 and TRBJ2-7; D is possibly TRBD2 (6 bases). TRBJ2-4 explains the end of the DNA better; the J call may be wrong. There are 15 residues in the CDR3. Germline lookup yields CDR1 GTSNPN and CDR2 SVGIG (reference sequence). This CDR3 reads CAWSGTVGGPGIQYF. The CDR3 bases are TGTGCCTGGAGTGGGACCGTCGGGGGACCGGGCATTCAGTACTTC.

This clonotype appeared many times. The chain recombines TRBV5-1 with TRBJ2-7; D is undetermined. Between the trimmed V and J ends, which lost 2 bases and 1 base, there was a span of 13 bases. CDR3 length equals 15 residues. Per germline, CDR1 SGHRS and CDR2 YFSETQ. Written as DNA, the CDR3 is TGCGCCAGCAGCTTCCAACCCGTGGAGTCCTACGAGCAGTACTTC. Protein: CASSFQPVESYEQYF.

The sample holds many counts of this clonotype. V gene TRBV7-9 combines with J gene TRBJ1-2; TRBD1 aligns across 7 bases. Germline V CDR1 and CDR2: SEHNR, FQNEAQ (reference sequence). The CDR3 is 14 amino acids. Germline trimming cut 3 bases from V and 6 bases from J; bases unmatched to any gene: 7. In DNA form, the CDR3 reads TGTGCCAGCAGCTTCCGGCAGGGGGTGGATGGCTACACCTTC. Translation: CASSFRQGVDGYTF. Variable domain in full (rest from reference TRBV7-9 and TRBJ1-2): DTGVSQNPRHKITKRGQNVTFRCDPISEHNRLYWYRQTLGQGPEFLTYFQNEAQLEKSRLLSDRFSAERPKGSFSTLEIQRTEQGDSAMYLCASSFRQGVDGYTFGSGTRLTVV.

A word on this clonotype: Being one base from a much bigger clone, this may be a read error. The chain combines TRBV7-2 with TRBJ2-5; unclear D gene. From germline, CDR1 is SGHTA and CDR2 FQGNSA. This CDR3 contains 11 residues. V lost 6 bases, J lost 5 bases, and 7 bases lay in between. This CDR3 reads CASRMGETQYF. Here the CDR3 DNA reads TGTGCCAGCAGGATGGGGGAGACCCAGTACTTC.